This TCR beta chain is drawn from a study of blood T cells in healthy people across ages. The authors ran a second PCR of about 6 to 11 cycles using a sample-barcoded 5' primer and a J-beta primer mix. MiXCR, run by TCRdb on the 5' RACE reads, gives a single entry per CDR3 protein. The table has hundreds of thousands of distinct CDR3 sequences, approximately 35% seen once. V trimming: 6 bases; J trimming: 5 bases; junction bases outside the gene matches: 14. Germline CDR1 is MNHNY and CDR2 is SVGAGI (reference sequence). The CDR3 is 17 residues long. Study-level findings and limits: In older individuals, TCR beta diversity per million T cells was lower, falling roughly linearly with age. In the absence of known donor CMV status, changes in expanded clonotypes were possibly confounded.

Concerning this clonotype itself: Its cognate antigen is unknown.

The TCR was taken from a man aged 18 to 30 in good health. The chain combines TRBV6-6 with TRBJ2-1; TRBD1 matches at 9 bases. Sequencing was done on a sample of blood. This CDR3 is CASSTTDRGRFHNEQFF. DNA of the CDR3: TGTGCCAGCAGCACAACGGACAGGGGACGATTCCACAATGAGCAGTTCTTC.